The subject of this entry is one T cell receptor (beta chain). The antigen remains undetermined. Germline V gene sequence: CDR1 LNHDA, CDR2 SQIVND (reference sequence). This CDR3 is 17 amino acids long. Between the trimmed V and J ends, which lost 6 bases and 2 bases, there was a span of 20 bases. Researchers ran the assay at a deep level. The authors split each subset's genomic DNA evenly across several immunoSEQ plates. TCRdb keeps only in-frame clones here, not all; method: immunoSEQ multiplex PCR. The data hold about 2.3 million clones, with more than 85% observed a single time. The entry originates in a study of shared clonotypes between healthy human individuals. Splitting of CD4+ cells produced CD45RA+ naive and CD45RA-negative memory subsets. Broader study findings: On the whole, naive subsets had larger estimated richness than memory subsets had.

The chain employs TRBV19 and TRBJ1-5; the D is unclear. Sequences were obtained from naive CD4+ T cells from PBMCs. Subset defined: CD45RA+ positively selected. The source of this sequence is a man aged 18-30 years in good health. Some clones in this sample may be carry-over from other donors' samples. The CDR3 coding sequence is TGTGCCAGTAGAATTAAGATGGGAAGGCTGGGCAATCAGCCCCAGCATTTT. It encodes CASRIKMGRLGNQPQHF.